In its sample, the clone carrying this T cell receptor (beta chain) was seen a few times. Its antigen is unidentified. These data come from a study of human T cells and chemical hapten exposure. Findings and caveats of the study: Compared with pre-sensitization or healthy control sets, expanded TCRs clustered more. Higher patch test scores went with higher counts of PT1 expanded TCRs.

The germline CDR1 and CDR2 sequences are DFQATT and SNEGSKA (reference sequence). V was clipped by 3 bases and J by 3 bases; unmatched bases: 3. CDR3 size: 14 residues. TCRdb called the RACE reads again in MiXCR, with one record for every CDR3 protein. The profile shows 40,000 to 60,000 distinct CDR3 sequences, less than 10% of them singletons. Time point reported: patch test 1, 2 weeks after DPC sensitization. The treatment denotes: therapeutic diphenylcyclopropenone sensitization with weekly scalp DPC. At every patch-test visit, blood was drawn before the patch test was applied. The material sequenced was whole blood, taken in connection with sensitization to the hapten diphenylcyclopropenone (DPC). This clonotype originated in a woman aged 45-60 years with alopecia areata. Some clones in this sample may be carry-over from other donors' samples. The V call is TRBV20-1, the J call TRBJ2-3, with 10 bases lining up with TRBD2. CDR3 sequence: CSASPSGRTDTQYF. The DNA of the CDR3 is TGCAGTGCTAGTCCTAGCGGGAGAACAGATACGCAGTATTTT.